This TCR beta chain was observed in a study of cytomegalovirus exposure and HLA in healthy donors. Overall study findings and caveats: The authors considered a cluster of highly shared sequence variants likely to be a sequencing artifact.

Points on this clone: Its antigen is not identified.

Use of 60 Vbeta and 13 Jbeta primers characterized the PCR. Assay: immunoSEQ multiplex PCR; the TCRdb copy retains only in-frame clones and omits some. The sample records 150,000 to 200,000 clones, 79% being singletons. The CDR3 runs 14 residues. V lost 4 bases, J lost 1 base, and 11 bases lay in between. Germline CDR1 and CDR2: LNHDA and SQIVND (reference sequence). This sequence was found in a woman in her twenties or thirties in good health and CMV-seropositive. The chain couples TRBV19 to TRBJ2-7; no reliable D call. Sequenced sample: PBMCs. CDR3 residues: CASSSRFQSYEQYF. Here the CDR3 DNA reads TGTGCCAGTAGTAGCAGATTTCAATCCTACGAGCAGTACTTC. Based on the CDR3 plus reference TRBV19 and TRBJ2-7, the full variable domain is DGGITQSPKYLFRKEGQNVTLSCEQNLNHDAMYWYRQDPGQGLRLIYYSQIVNDFQKGDIAEGYSVSREKKESFPLTVTSAQKNPTAFYLCASSSRFQSYEQYFGPGTRLTVT.